This entry lists 7 T cell receptor beta chains sequenced from one sample in a study of T cell repertoires in cytomegalovirus infection. TCRdb independently ran MiXCR on the reads; one entry per CDR3 protein. This sample has around 170,000 distinct CDR3 sequences, with approximately 15% found just once. The sequenced material came from PBMCs. The receptors here all came from a human donor in good health (CMV status not recorded). Some clones in this sample may be carry-over from other donors' samples.

This clonotype was recorded a few times. V gene TRBV29-1 combines with J gene TRBJ2-4; 9 bases align to TRBD1. Germline loops: CDR1 SQVTM, CDR2 ANQGSEA. CDR3 length: 16 residues. V was pared by 0 bases and J by 1 base, with 4 bases of the junction left unmatched. CDR3 bases: TGCAGCGTTGAAGACCCGGGACAGGGTGCCAAAAACATTCAGTACTTC. Protein product: CSVEDPGQGAKNIQYF.

This clonotype was seen more than once but under ten times. The chain carries TRBV19 and TRBJ2-3, with 9 bases lining up with TRBD1. Germline V lookup: CDR1 LNHDA, CDR2 SQIVND (reference sequence). The CDR3 length is 15 residues. V trimming: 8 bases; J trimming: 5 bases; junction bases outside the gene matches: 11. The CDR3 region has the DNA TGTGCCAGTTGTAAACGGACAGGGGCTGGAGATACGCAGTATTTT. Protein sequence: CASCKRTGAGDTQYF. Complete variable domain (other parts from reference TRBV19 and TRBJ2-3): DGGITQSPKYLFRKEGQNVTLSCEQNLNHDAMYWYRQDPGQGLRLIYYSQIVNDFQKGDIAEGYSVSREKKESFPLTVTSAQKNPTAFYLCASCKRTGAGDTQYFGPGTRLTVL.

This clonotype has ten or more counts. The chain has TRBV7-3 and TRBJ2-2; tentatively, D is TRBD1 (5 bases). V was trimmed by 5 bases and J by 6 bases, leaving 10 bases between them. Germline V lookup: CDR1 SGHTA, CDR2 FQGTGA. The CDR3 runs to 13 residues. As DNA, the CDR3 is TGTGCCAGCAGCCCCCGACAGCCCGGGGAGCTGTTTTTT. Residues: CASSPRQPGELFF.

Remarks on this clonotype: A read error is likely, as this CDR3 ends without the conserved phenylalanine or tryptophan. The V and J genes are TRBV7-9 and TRBJ1-1; 7 nucleotides match TRBD1. The junction had 3 bases not matched to a gene; V was cut back by 3 bases and J by 5 bases. Germline V gives CDR1 SEHNR, CDR2 FQNEAQ (reference sequence). The CDR3 is made up of 13 amino acids. The CDR3 reads CASSLLQGTEAFS. CDR3 sequence (DNA): TGTGCCAGCAGCTTGCTACAGGGGACTGAAGCTTTCTCT.

This clonotype was counted only a few times. The chain employs TRBV20-1 and TRBJ2-1, with D hard to call. Germline CDR1 and CDR2: DFQATT and SNEGSKA (reference sequence). The CDR3 totals 14 residues. Trimming stripped 6 bases from V and 8 bases from J, with 20 bases between. The CDR3 is CSAPLLAVTDEQFF. Here the CDR3 DNA reads TGCAGTGCCCCCCTGCTGGCGGTTACGGATGAGCAGTTCTTC.

The J gene is TRBJ2-3, the V gene TRBV14; D uncertain. Germline V lookup: CDR1 SGHDN, CDR2 FVKESK. The V end lost 7 bases, the J end lost 4 bases, and 3 bases lay between the germline ends. The CDR3 runs 10 residues. CDR3 protein: CASIADTQYF. CDR3 in DNA: TGTGCCAGCATCGCAGATACGCAGTATTTT.

This clonotype was seen a few times. The V call is TRBV2, the J call TRBJ2-1; 8 nucleotides match TRBD1. V trimming: 2 bases; J trimming: 2 bases; junction bases outside the gene matches: 8. Germline-derived CDR1 and CDR2 are SNHLY and FYNNEI. CDR3 length: 17 amino acids. The CDR3 reads CASSERPGGSTYNEQFF. The DNA of the CDR3 is TGTGCCAGCAGTGAACGGCCAGGGGGCTCTACCTACAATGAGCAGTTCTTC.